Following are 25 T cell receptor beta chains from one sample sequenced in a study of CD8 T cells in ankylosing spondylitis (TCRdb year 2017). To prepare the library, 5' RACE was applied. The listed sequencing device is Illumina HiSeq 2500. The public reads were quality trimmed at Q25 with fastp and then assembled into clones with MiXCR by TCRdb, keeping productive beta chains. Here each entry gathers all rows of one CDR3 protein and keeps the most common genes and DNA. The sample profile shows about 160,000 distinct CDR3 sequences; around 42% of them were found once. The ten biggest clones cover 13% to 15% of the sample. The sequenced sample consisted of synovial fluid, either unsorted or a sorted T cell fraction (not recorded which). The receptor source for this set is a male donor with ankylosing spondylitis.

This chain links TRBV15 with TRBJ1-2, with D tentatively TRBD1 (6 bases). V was cut by 4 bases and J by 7 bases, with 16 bases left in between. The germline V gene encodes CDR1 LNHNV and CDR2 YYDKDF (reference sequence). CDR3 length: 14 amino acids. The CDR3 coding sequence is TGTGCCACCAGCAAGACCACAGGGAATGGTGGCTACACCTTC. Translation: CATSKTTGNGGYTF.

This chain joins TRBV12-3 or TRBV12-4 and TRBJ2-1; D is perhaps TRBD1 or TRBD2 (5 bases each). The CDR3 covers 15 residues. Trimming took 5 bases from V and 9 from J, leaving 20 bases between them. CDR3 DNA sequence: TGTGCCAGCAGTCCCAACCGGGACCACCTTACTGAGCAGTTCTTC. As protein: CASSPNRDHLTEQFF.

The gene calls are TRBV29-1 and TRBJ1-1, with D perhaps matching TRBD1 (6 bases). This CDR3 region has 13 residues. Trimming shortened V by 5 bases and J by 4 bases, and 14 bases separated the two germline ends. Germline V CDR1 and CDR2: SQVTM, ANQGSEA. The DNA for the CDR3 is TGCAGCGTTCTTGGGACAATGGGCACTGAAGCTTTCTTT. It encodes CSVLGTMGTEAFF.

The J gene is TRBJ2-3, the V gene TRBV6-5; TRBD2 matches 10 bases. The V segment lost 3 bases and the J segment 1 base; nucleotides outside the gene matches: 13. The CDR3 spans 19 residues. Germline CDR1 MNHEY, CDR2 SVGAGI. The CDR3 sequence is CASSYTGTSASVGTDTQYF. The CDR3 DNA reads as TGTGCCAGCAGTTATACCGGGACTAGCGCCTCGGTCGGCACAGATACGCAGTATTTT.

The chain uses TRBV3-1 and TRBJ2-1; D is perhaps TRBD1 (5 bases). This CDR3 region has 15 residues. Per germline, CDR1 LGHDT and CDR2 YNNKEL (reference sequence). V lost 3 bases, J lost 0 bases, and 9 bases lay in between. The CDR3 nucleotides read TGTGCCAGCAGCCAGGACATGAGCTCCTACAATGAGCAGTTCTTC. Protein sequence: CASSQDMSSYNEQFF.

This rearrangement joins TRBV27 to TRBJ1-2, with 9 bases that match TRBD1. The trim removed 4 bases at V and 6 bases at J, leaving 9 bases unmatched. Germline loops: CDR1 MNHEY, CDR2 SMNVEV (reference sequence). CDR3 length: 15 amino acids. CDR3 nucleotides: TGTGCCAGCAGTTCAGCCCTTGGACAGGGGAATGGCTACACCTTC. Translated, it gives CASSSALGQGNGYTF.

The V call is TRBV5-1, the J call TRBJ1-6; a weak D match, TRBD1 (6 bases). There are 15 residues in the CDR3. Trimming removed 4 bases at V and 11 bases at J, with 19 bases between. The germline V gene has CDR1 SGHRS and CDR2 YFSETQ. The DNA of the CDR3 is TGCGCCAGCAGCCGAATGGGGGCGCAGGTTGCACCCCTCCACTTT. Translating gives CASSRMGAQVAPLHF.

This clonotype occurred many times. The V call is TRBV29-1, the J call TRBJ2-5; 7 positions agree with TRBD1. This CDR3 has 12 amino acids. The V and J ends lost 6 bases and 3 bases, in that order; junction bases with no gene match: 4. Germline V gene sequence: CDR1 SQVTM, CDR2 ANQGSEA. The CDR3 bases are TGCAGCGTAGCCGGGACAGAAGAGACCCAGTACTTC. This sequence encodes CSVAGTEETQYF. Supplemented by reference TRBV29-1 and TRBJ2-5, the full variable domain reads SAVISQKPSRDICQRGTSLTIQCQVDSQVTMMFWYRQQPGQSLTLIATANQGSEATYESGFVIDKFPISRPNLTFSTLTVSNMSPEDSSIYLCSVAGTEETQYFGPGTRLLVL.

The V and J genes are TRBV7-2 and TRBJ2-1, with 7 bases identical to TRBD1. Per germline, CDR1 SGHTA and CDR2 FQGNSA. The CDR3 contains 15 residues. V lost 2 bases to trimming and J lost 3 bases; unmatched junction nucleotides: 4. The CDR3 is CASSLTGADYNEQFF. The CDR3 region has the DNA TGTGCCAGCAGCTTAACAGGGGCGGACTACAATGAGCAGTTCTTC.

This clonotype was counted a single time. The rearrangement joins TRBV4-2 to TRBJ2-7; 7 bases agree with TRBD2. The V segment lost 1 base and the J segment 3 bases; nucleotides outside the gene matches: 3. The CDR3 length is 14 residues. Germline CDR1 and CDR2: LGHNA and YNFKEQ. The CDR3 coding sequence is TGTGCCAGCAGCCAAGGTGGGGGGGTCTACGAGCAGTACTTC. It yields the protein CASSQGGGVYEQYF.

This clonotype has only a few counts. V usage is TRBV4-3 and J usage is TRBJ1-5; tentatively, D is TRBD1 (6 bases). Trimming removed 0 bases at V and 5 bases at J, with 14 bases between. Germline V gives CDR1 LGHNA, CDR2 YSLEER. The CDR3 totals 16 residues. The CDR3, as DNA: TGCGCCAGCAGCCAAGAGGTGGGACATAGGGATCAGCCCCAGCATTTT. Translation: CASSQEVGHRDQPQHF.

V gene TRBV7-9 combines with J gene TRBJ2-7; 9 nucleotides line up with TRBD1. The CDR3 totals 14 residues. Trimming removed 5 bases from V and 6 bases from J; junction bases left unmatched: 8. Per germline, CDR1 SEHNR and CDR2 FQNEAQ (reference sequence). The CDR3 nucleotides read TGTGCCAGCAGCGCCCGGGACAGGGCCGCCGAGCAGTACTTC. It specifies CASSARDRAAEQYF.

This clonotype was recorded a few times. The chain recombines TRBV29-1 with TRBJ1-1, with 9 bases lining up with TRBD1. Trimming cost V 0 bases and J 0 bases; bases outside gene matches: 8. This CDR3 has 17 residues. Germline CDR1 reads SQVTM; CDR2 reads ANQGSEA. The CDR3 nucleotides read TGCAGCGTTGAAGAGGGACAGGGAAGGACCTTGAACACTGAAGCTTTCTTT. Amino acids: CSVEEGQGRTLNTEAFF.

DNA for the CDR3: TGTGCCAGCAGCTTACCGTACCGGGAGCCGGGGGACACCATATATTTT. Its translation is CASSLPYREPGDTIYF. The chain links TRBV7-8 to TRBJ1-3; possibly TRBD1 for D (5 bases). This CDR3 contains 16 residues. Deletions cut 2 bases from V and 8 bases from J, with 19 bases between. Germline V CDR1 and CDR2: SGHVS, FQNEAQ.

This chain links TRBV20-1 with TRBJ1-2; D is possibly TRBD1 (6 bases). CDR3 length: 12 amino acids. The germline V and J ends were trimmed by 1 base and 6 bases, with 9 bases remaining between them. The germline gives CDR1 DFQATT, CDR2 SNEGSKA (reference sequence). CDR3: CSARAGAHGYTF. DNA for the CDR3: TGCAGTGCTAGAGCAGGGGCGCATGGCTACACCTTC.

The DNA for the CDR3 is TGTGCCAGCAGAGATTTAGCGGGAGGAAGGTCGGGAGCCAAAAACATTCAGTACTTC. Translation: CASRDLAGGRSGAKNIQYF. The chain carries TRBV12-3 or TRBV12-4 and TRBJ2-4; 10 nucleotides match TRBD2. V lost 6 bases, J lost 0 bases, and 14 bases stayed unmatched. The CDR3 is made up of 19 amino acids.

The sample holds a few counts of this clonotype. V usage is TRBV18 and J usage is TRBJ2-3, with D unclear. The CDR3 runs to 13 residues. The germline V and J ends were trimmed by 0 bases and 2 bases, with 3 bases remaining between them. The germline V gene encodes CDR1 KGHSH and CDR2 LQKENI. DNA for the CDR3: TGTGCCAGCTCACCACCGTTCACAGATACGCAGTATTTT. It is translated as CASSPPFTDTQYF.

This clonotype was detected a few times. This chain joins TRBV7-2 and TRBJ2-2; D uncertain. Trimming removed 5 bases at V and 2 bases at J, with 15 bases between. CDR1 is SGHTA, CDR2 FQGNSA, per germline. The CDR3 is 16 amino acids. CDR3 protein: CASSPRVRANTGELFF. For the CDR3, the DNA is TGTGCCAGCAGCCCCCGAGTTAGGGCCAACACCGGGGAGCTGTTTTTT.

This chain connects TRBV7-2 to TRBJ2-3, with 7 bases matching TRBD2. V lost 6 bases, J lost 2 bases, and 11 bases stayed unmatched. Germline V gives CDR1 SGHTA, CDR2 FQGNSA. This CDR3 has 16 residues. CDR3 region: CASRKEAAGVTDTQYF. In DNA, the CDR3 is TGTGCCAGCAGAAAAGAGGCGGCGGGGGTCACAGATACGCAGTATTTT.

The CDR3, as DNA: TGTGCCAGCAGCTTGGAGGAGAGCTCCTACGAGCAGTACTTC. The encoded protein is CASSLEESSYEQYF. This chain joins TRBV7-6 and TRBJ2-7, with D possibly matching TRBD2 (5 bases). V lost 3 bases, J lost 0 bases, and 9 bases lay in between. Germline lookup yields CDR1 SGHVS and CDR2 FNYEAQ. The length of the CDR3 is 14 residues.

This clonotype is judged medium-sized. J is TRBJ2-1 and V is TRBV29-1; 7 bases fit TRBD1. The length of the CDR3 is 15 residues. The V gene end was trimmed by 3 bases and the J gene end by 2 bases; junction bases not matched to a gene: 7. Germline V gives CDR1 SQVTM, CDR2 ANQGSEA. As DNA, the CDR3 is TGCAGCGTTGAGATTTGGGACAGCCCCTACAATGAGCAGTTCTTC. Translating gives CSVEIWDSPYNEQFF.

This clonotype was counted a single time. This chain joins TRBV12-3 or TRBV12-4 and TRBJ1-4; D ambiguous. Trimming cost V 6 bases and J 4 bases, with 9 bases left between them. This CDR3 spans 13 amino acids. This chain's CDR3 is CASRPGNNEKLFF. The DNA for the CDR3 is TGTGCCAGCAGGCCCGGGAATAATGAAAAACTGTTTTTT.

CDR3 in DNA: TGCGCCAGCGGATCTGTGGCCGAGAACACTGAAGCTTTCTTT. This encodes CASGSVAENTEAFF. The chain carries TRBV4-1 and TRBJ1-1; no definite D call. Looked up from germline, CDR1 is MGHRA and CDR2 is YSYEKL. Deletions cut 8 bases from V and 1 base from J, with 14 bases between. The CDR3 totals 14 residues.

This CDR3 is CASSQEVGYGYGYTF. The CDR3 DNA follows: TGCGCCAGCAGCCAAGAGGTAGGGTATGGATATGGCTACACCTTC. The J gene is TRBJ1-2, the V gene TRBV4-1, with D uncertain. The CDR3 runs 15 residues. The V end lost 0 bases, the J end lost 5 bases, and 13 bases lay between the germline ends. The germline V gene has CDR1 MGHRA and CDR2 YSYEKL.

The chain carries TRBV27 and TRBJ2-2, with 8 positions matching TRBD1. This CDR3 spans 17 amino acids. Per germline, CDR1 MNHEY and CDR2 SMNVEV (reference sequence). Unmatched junction bases numbered 14, after V lost 5 bases and J lost 6 bases. CDR3 in DNA: TGTGCCAGCAGTCCTTACCCCGGACAGGGTAGGGCCGGGGAGCTGTTTTTT. This translates into CASSPYPGQGRAGELFF.